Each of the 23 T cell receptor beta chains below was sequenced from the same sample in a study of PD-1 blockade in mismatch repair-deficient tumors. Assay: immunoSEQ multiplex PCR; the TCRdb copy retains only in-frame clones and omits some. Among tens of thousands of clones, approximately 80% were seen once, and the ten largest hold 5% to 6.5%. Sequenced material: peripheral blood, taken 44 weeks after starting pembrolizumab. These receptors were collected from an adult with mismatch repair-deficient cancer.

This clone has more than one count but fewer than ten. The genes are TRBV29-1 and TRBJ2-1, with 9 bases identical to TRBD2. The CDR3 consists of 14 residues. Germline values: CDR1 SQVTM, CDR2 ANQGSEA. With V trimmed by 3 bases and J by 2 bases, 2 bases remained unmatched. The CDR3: CSVETSGAYNEQFF. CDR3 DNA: TGCAGCGTTGAGACTAGCGGAGCCTACAATGAGCAGTTCTTC.

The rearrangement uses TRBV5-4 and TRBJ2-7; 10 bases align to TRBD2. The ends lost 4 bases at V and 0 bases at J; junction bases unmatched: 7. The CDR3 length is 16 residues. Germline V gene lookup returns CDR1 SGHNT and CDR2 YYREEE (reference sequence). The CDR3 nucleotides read TGTGCCAGCAGCCCCGGGACTAGCGCAAGCTCCTACGAGCAGTACTTC. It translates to CASSPGTSASSYEQYF.

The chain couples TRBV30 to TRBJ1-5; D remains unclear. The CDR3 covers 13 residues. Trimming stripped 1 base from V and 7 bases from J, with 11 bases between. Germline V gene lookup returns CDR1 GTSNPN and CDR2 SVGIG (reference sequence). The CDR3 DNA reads TGTGCCTGGAGTGCGTCGGAGGGACAGCCCCAGCATTTT. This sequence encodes CAWSASEGQPQHF.

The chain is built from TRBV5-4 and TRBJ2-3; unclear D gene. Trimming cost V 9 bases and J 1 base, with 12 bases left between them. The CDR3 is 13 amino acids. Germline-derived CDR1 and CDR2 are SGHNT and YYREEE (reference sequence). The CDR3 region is CATPRQGTDTQYF. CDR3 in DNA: TGTGCCACCCCGAGGCAGGGCACAGATACGCAGTATTTT.

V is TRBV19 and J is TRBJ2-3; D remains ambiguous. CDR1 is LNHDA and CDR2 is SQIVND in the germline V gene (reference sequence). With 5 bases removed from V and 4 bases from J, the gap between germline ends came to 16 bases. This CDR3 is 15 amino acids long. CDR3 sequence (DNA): TGTGCCAGTAGTCCCGGCCCCTCTGGGCCAGATACGCAGTATTTT. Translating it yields CASSPGPSGPDTQYF.

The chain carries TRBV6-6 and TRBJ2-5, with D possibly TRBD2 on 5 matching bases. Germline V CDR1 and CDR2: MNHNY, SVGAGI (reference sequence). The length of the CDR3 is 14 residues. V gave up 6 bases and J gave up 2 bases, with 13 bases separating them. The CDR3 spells CASSRTGNQETQYF. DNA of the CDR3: TGTGCCAGCAGCAGGACCGGGAATCAAGAGACCCAGTACTTC.

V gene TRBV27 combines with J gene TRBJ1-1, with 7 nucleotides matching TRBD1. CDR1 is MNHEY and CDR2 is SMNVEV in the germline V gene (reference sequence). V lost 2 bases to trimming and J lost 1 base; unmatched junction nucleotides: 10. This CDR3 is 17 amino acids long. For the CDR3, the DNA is TGTGCCAGCAGTTTAAAATTAGGGGGCGGAAGGAACACTGAAGCTTTCTTT. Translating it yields CASSLKLGGGRNTEAFF.

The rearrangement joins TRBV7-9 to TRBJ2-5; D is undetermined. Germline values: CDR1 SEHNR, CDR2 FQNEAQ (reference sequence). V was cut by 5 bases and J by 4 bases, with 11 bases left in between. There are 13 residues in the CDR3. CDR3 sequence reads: CASSGNSRETQYF. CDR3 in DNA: TGTGCCAGCAGCGGAAACTCCAGAGAGACCCAGTACTTC.

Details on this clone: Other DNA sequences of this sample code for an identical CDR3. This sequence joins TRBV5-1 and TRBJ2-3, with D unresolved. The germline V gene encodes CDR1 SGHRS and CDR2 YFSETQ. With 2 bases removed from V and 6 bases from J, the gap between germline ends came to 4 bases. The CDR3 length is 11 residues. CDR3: CASSFGDTQYF. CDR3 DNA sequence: TGCGCCAGCAGCTTCGGCGATACGCAGTATTTT.

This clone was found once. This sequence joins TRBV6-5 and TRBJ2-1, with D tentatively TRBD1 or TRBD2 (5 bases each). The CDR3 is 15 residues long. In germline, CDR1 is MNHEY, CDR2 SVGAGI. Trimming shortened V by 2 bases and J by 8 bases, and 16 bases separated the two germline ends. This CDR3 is CASSYGDGARDEQFF. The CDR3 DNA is TGTGCCAGCAGTTACGGGGACGGAGCGCGGGATGAGCAGTTCTTC.

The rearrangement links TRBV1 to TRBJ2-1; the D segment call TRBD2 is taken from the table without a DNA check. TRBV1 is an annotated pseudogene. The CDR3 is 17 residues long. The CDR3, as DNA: TGCACCAGCAGCCAACTGTGGGTAGCGGGAGGCTACAATGAGCAGTTCTTC. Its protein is CTSSQLWVAGGYNEQFF.

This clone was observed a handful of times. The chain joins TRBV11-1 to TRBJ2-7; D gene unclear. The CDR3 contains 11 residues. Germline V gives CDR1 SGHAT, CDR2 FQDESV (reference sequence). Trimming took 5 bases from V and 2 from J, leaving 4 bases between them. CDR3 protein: CASSATYEQYF. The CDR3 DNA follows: TGTGCCAGCAGCGCGACCTACGAGCAGTACTTC. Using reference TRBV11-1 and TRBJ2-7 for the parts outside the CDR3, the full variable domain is EAEVAQSPRYKITEKSQAVAFWCDPISGHATLYWYRQILGQGPELLVQFQDESVVDDSQLPKDRFSAERLKGVDSTLKIQPAELGDSAMYLCASSATYEQYFGPGTRLTVT.

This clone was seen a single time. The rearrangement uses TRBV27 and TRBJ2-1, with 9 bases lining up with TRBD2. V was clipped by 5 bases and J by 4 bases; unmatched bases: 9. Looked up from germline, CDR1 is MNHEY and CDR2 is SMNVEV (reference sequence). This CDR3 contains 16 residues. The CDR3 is CASSDLSGGNYNEQFF. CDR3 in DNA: TGTGCCAGCAGTGATTTGAGCGGGGGGAATTACAATGAGCAGTTCTTC.

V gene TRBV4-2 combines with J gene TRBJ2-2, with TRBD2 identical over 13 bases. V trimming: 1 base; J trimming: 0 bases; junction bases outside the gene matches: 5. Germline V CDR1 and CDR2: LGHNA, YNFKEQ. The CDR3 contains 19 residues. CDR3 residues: CASSQGDGTSGTNTGELFF. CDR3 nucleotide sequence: TGTGCCAGCAGCCAAGGAGATGGGACTAGCGGGACGAACACCGGGGAGCTGTTTTTT.

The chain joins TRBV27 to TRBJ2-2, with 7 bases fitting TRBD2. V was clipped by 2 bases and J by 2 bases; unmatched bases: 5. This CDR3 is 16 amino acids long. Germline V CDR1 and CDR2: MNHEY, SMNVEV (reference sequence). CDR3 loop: CASSLLRDYNTGELFF. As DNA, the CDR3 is TGTGCCAGCAGTTTACTACGGGACTACAACACCGGGGAGCTGTTTTTT.

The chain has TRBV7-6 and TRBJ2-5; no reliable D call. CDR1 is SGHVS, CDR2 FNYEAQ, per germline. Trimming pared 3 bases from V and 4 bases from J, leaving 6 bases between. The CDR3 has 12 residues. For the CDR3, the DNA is TGTGCCAGCAGCTTTCCGCTAGAGACCCAGTACTTC. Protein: CASSFPLETQYF.

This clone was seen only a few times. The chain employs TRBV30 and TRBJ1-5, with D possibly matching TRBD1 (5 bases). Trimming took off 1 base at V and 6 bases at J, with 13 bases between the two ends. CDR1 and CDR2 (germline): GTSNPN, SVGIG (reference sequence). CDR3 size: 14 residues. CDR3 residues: CAWSAGGEAQPQHF. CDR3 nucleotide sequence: TGTGCCTGGAGTGCCGGGGGGGAGGCTCAGCCCCAGCATTTT.

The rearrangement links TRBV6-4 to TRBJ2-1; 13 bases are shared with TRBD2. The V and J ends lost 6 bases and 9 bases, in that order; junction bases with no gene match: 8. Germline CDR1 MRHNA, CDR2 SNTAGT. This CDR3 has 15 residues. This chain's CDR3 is CASRRLAGGVGEQFF. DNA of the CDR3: TGTGCCAGCAGACGACTAGCGGGAGGTGTGGGTGAGCAGTTCTTC.

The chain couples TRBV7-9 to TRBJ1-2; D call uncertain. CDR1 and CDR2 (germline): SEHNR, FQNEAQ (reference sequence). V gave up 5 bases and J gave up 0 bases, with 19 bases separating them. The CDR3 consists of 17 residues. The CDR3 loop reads CASSQTRADQTNYGYTF. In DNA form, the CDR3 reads TGTGCCAGCAGCCAAACCCGAGCAGATCAAACTAACTATGGCTACACCTTC.

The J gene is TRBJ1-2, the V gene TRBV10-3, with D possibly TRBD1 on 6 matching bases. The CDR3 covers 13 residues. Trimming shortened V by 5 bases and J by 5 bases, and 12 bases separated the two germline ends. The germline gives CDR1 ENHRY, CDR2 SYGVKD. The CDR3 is CAISWTDTYGYTF. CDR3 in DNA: TGTGCCATCAGTTGGACAGACACTTATGGCTACACCTTC.

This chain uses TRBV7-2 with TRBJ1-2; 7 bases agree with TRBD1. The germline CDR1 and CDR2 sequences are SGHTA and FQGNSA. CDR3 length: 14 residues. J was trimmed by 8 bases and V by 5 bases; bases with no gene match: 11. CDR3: CASSHLTGPVGYTF. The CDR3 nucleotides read TGTGCCAGCAGCCACCTGACAGGGCCTGTCGGCTACACCTTC.

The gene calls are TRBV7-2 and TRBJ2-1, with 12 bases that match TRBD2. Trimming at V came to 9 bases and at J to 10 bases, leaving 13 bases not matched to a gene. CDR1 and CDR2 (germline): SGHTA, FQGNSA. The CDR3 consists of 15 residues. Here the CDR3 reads CARATTSGRPEEQFF. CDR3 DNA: TGTGCCAGAGCTACGACTAGCGGGAGACCTGAGGAGCAGTTCTTC. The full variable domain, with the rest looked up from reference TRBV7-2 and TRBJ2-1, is GAGVSQSPSNKVTEKGKDVELRCDPISGHTALYWYRQSLGQGLEFLIYFQGNSAPDKSGLPSDRFSAERTGGSVSTLTIQRTQQEDSAVYLCARATTSGRPEEQFFGPGTRLTVL.

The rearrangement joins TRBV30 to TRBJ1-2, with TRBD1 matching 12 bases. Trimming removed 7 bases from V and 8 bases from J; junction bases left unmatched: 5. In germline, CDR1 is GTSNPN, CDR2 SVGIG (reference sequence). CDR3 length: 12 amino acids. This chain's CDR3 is CASGQGARGYTF. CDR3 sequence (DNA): TGTGCCTCGGGACAGGGGGCAAGAGGCTACACCTTC.